A selection of T cell receptor beta chains follows, all from one sample in a study of OX40 agonist ivuxolimab in advanced cancers. The assay was immunoSEQ multiplex PCR, and TCRdb's table has in-frame clones only and misses some. The profile covers under 200,000 clones, with roughly 94% appearing a single time and just over 0.3% taken by the ten largest. The input for sequencing was CD4+ or CD8+ T cells sorted from blood, taken in a trial of the OX40 agonist ivuxolimab. The source is an adult with an advanced solid tumor such as melanoma, head and neck, liver or kidney cancer. The CDR3 runs from the conserved cysteine through the conserved F or W. A D gene is named only where the DNA matches it firmly. Expanded clones are given a class, and other clones once, few, many or no size at all.

d_call	clone_size	v_call	j_call	cdr3_nt	cdr3_aa
TRBD1	.	TRBV7-9	TRBJ1-6	TGTGCCAGCAGCTCCACGACAGGGAATCGATCACCCCTCCACTTT	CASSSTTGNRSPLHF
TRBD1	.	TRBV30	TRBJ2-5	TGTGCCTGGGAGACAGGGGGCCACCAAGAGACCCAGTACTTC	CAWETGGHQETQYF
.	.	TRBV5-1	TRBJ2-7	TGCGCCAGCAGCTGGCCCAGGACGGGGAATTACGAGCAGTACTTC	CASSWPRTGNYEQYF
.	once	TRBV15	TRBJ1-2	TGTGCCACCAGCAGACAGGGGAAGGACTATGGCTACACCTTC	CATSRQGKDYGYTF
.	.	TRBV7-9	TRBJ2-5	TGTGCCAGCAGCTTCACAGGGGAGACCCAGTACTTC	CASSFTGETQYF
TRBD2	.	TRBV4-3	TRBJ2-1	TGCGCCAGCAGCCAAGAAGGGCTAGCGGTTCGTGGAAATGAGCAGTTCTTC	CASSQEGLAVRGNEQFF
.	once	TRBV4-3	TRBJ2-5	TGCGCCAGCAGCCAAGGGTCAGGTCAGGAGACCCAGTACTTC	CASSQGSGQETQYF
.	.	TRBV5-5	TRBJ1-1	TGTGCCAGCAGCTTCGAGGGGGACACTCCGTGGACTGAAGCTTTCTTT	CASSFEGDTPWTEAFF
.	few	TRBV2	TRBJ1-5	TGTGCCAGCAGGGAGACAAATAGCAATCAGCCCCAGCATTTT	CASRETNSNQPQHF
.	.	TRBV5-1	TRBJ1-3	TGCGCCAGCAGCTTGTCCCTCTCTGGAAACACCATATATTTT	CASSLSLSGNTIYF
.	.	TRBV2	TRBJ1-6	TGTGCCAGCAGTGAACAGGGCCTGAGCTCCTATAATTCACCCCTCCACTTT	CASSEQGLSSYNSPLHF
.	.	TRBV7-2	TRBJ2-1	TGTGCCAGCAGCTTTCGCGTTGTAAACAATGAGCAGTTCTTC	CASSFRVVNNEQFF
TRBD1	.	TRBV4-3	TRBJ1-6	TGCGCCAGCAGCCAGCGGATGGACAGGGATCATTCACCCCTCCACTTT	CASSQRMDRDHSPLHF
.	once	TRBV27	TRBJ1-2	TGTGCCAGCAGCCGTCAGGGTACAATTAACTATGGCTACACCTTC	CASSRQGTINYGYTF
.	.	TRBV6-6	TRBJ2-5	TGTGCCAGCACCCCTCAGTCGTACCAAGAGACCCAGTACTTC	CASTPQSYQETQYF
.	few	TRBV28	TRBJ2-3	TGTGCCAGCAGTTCCGCAGGGGGGCGGGAGCCGCAGTATTTT	CASSSAGGREPQYF
.	.	TRBV28	TRBJ1-1	TGTGCCAGCACCCAATTGCCCGCCCTGAACACTGAAGCTTTCTTT	CASTQLPALNTEAFF
TRBD1	.	TRBV19	TRBJ1-2	TGTGCCAGTCGGACAGGGGGTAACTATGGCTACACCTTC	CASRTGGNYGYTF
.	.	TRBV30	TRBJ1-1	TGTGCCTGGAGTGGGCCCGGGTTAGGGGACTCGAACACTGAAGCTTTCTTT	CAWSGPGLGDSNTEAFF
TRBD2	.	TRBV7-2	TRBJ2-3	TGTGCCAGCAGCTTAACGACGGCGGGGGGAAGGGATACGCAGTATTTT	CASSLTTAGGRDTQYF